This TCR beta chain is from a study of T cell changes during pregnancy in multiple sclerosis. The germline V gene encodes CDR1 MDHEN and CDR2 SYDVKM. The V end was cut by 8 bases, the J end by 0 bases, with 10 bases between. This CDR3 is 14 amino acids long. The method was immunoSEQ multiplex PCR; TCRdb's version includes in-frame clones alone and lacks a portion of them. The repertoire consists of about 40,000 clones, with 94% occurring once and the leading ten covering 1.5% to 2%. The sample here was peripheral blood, taken in the third trimester of pregnancy. The clonotype was recovered from a female donor with multiple sclerosis, enrolled in a pregnancy study. The genes are TRBV28 and TRBJ2-2; tentative D call: TRBD1 (5 bases). In nucleotides, the CDR3 is TGTGCCAGCGCGGACAATTCGAACACCGGGGAGCTGTTTTTT. It specifies CASADNSNTGELFF.